The following is a T cell receptor beta chain sequence with its context. The sample belongs to a study of shared clonotypes between healthy human individuals. Sequencing used immunoSEQ multiplex PCR; TCRdb keeps in-frame clones, though not all of them. The sample lists 2 million to 3 million clones, about 92% occurring once. Germline lookup yields CDR1 WNHNN and CDR2 SYGVQD (reference sequence). This CDR3 spans 14 amino acids. Unmatched junction bases numbered 7, after V lost 7 bases and J lost 3 bases. Input material: naive CD4+ T cells sorted from blood. Subset given: CD45RA+ positively selected. This TCR came from a man aged 18 to 30 in good health. This chain connects TRBV10-1 to TRBJ2-7; 9 positions agree with TRBD1. The CDR3 loop reads CASKRTGDRYEQYF. DNA for the CDR3: TGCGCCAGCAAGAGGACAGGGGATCGCTACGAGCAGTACTTC.